This T cell receptor beta chain was recorded in a study of T-cell memory formation after mild COVID-19. MiXCR was run by TCRdb on the 5' RACE reads, yielding one entry per CDR3 protein. The sample lists roughly 190,000 distinct CDR3 sequences, about 11% seen once, with 3% to 3.5% in the top ten. Study outcomes and limitations: The finding that pre-infection memory included some responding clones suggested that cross-reactive memory joined.

CDR1 is SQVTM and CDR2 is ANQGSEA in the germline V gene. The CDR3 has 11 amino acids. Trimming removed 7 bases at V and 5 bases at J, with 11 bases between. Details on this clonotype: Its antigen is not identified.

Sequenced material: PBMCs or a T cell subset sorted from them (not recorded which). J is TRBJ1-1 and V is TRBV29-1; a weak D match, TRBD1 (5 bases). This sequence was found in a man aged 18 to 29 who had mild COVID-19 (a few samples of this study predate the infection). Cell type and time point are not known. Here the CDR3 DNA reads TGCAGCGCCTATTCAGGGACTGAAGCTTTCTTT. It specifies CSAYSGTEAFF.